This paragraph reports one T cell receptor (beta chain). V was pared by 2 bases and J by 5 bases, with 4 bases between. Germline V gives CDR1 SGHVS, CDR2 FQNEAQ. The CDR3 loop spans 12 amino acids. The source of the sample is a study of OX40 agonist ivuxolimab in advanced cancers. Assay used: immunoSEQ multiplex PCR; TCRdb lists only in-frame clones, some missing. The sample shows some 86,000 clones, about 89% of them seen only once. This sample comprised CD4+ or CD8+ T cells sorted from blood, obtained in a trial of the OX40 agonist ivuxolimab. The sequence was collected from an adult with an advanced solid tumor such as melanoma, head and neck, liver or kidney cancer. This chain uses TRBV7-8 with TRBJ1-5; D remains ambiguous. CDR3 in amino acids: CASSLTDQPQHF. The CDR3 DNA reads TGTGCCAGCAGCTTAACGGATCAGCCCCAGCATTTT.